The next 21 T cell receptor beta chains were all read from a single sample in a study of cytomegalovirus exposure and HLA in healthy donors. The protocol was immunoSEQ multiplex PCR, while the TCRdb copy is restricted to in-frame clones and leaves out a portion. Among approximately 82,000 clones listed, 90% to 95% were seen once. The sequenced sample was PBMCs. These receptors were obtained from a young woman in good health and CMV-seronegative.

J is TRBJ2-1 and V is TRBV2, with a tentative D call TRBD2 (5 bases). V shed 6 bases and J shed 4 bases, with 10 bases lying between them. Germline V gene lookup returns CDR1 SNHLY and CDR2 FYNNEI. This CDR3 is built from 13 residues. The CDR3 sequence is CASRPTIYNEQFF. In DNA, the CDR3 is TGTGCCAGCAGGCCGACTATTTACAATGAGCAGTTCTTC. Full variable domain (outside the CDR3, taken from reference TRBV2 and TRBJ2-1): EPEVTQTPSHQVTQMGQEVILRCVPISNHLYFYWYRQILGQKVEFLVSFYNNEISEKSEIFDDQFSVERPDGSNFTLKIRSTKLEDSAMYFCASRPTIYNEQFFGPGTRLTVL.

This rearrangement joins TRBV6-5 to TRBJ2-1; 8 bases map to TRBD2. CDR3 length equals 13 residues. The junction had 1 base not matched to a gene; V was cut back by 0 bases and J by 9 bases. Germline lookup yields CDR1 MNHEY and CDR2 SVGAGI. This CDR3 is CASSYSLAAEQFF. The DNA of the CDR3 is TGTGCCAGCAGTTACTCACTAGCGGCTGAGCAGTTCTTC.

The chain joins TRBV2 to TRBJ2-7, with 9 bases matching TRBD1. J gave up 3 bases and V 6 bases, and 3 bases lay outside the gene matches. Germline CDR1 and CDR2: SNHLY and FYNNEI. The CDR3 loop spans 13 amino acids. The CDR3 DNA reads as TGTGCCAGCAGCCGGGGACAGGGCTACGAGCAGTACTTC. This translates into CASSRGQGYEQYF.

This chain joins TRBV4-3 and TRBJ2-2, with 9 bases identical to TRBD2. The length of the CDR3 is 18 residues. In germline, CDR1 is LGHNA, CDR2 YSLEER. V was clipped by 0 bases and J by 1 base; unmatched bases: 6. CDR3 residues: CASSQDQQAGGNTGELFF. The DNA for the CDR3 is TGCGCCAGCAGCCAAGATCAGCAAGCGGGGGGGAACACCGGGGAGCTGTTTTTT.

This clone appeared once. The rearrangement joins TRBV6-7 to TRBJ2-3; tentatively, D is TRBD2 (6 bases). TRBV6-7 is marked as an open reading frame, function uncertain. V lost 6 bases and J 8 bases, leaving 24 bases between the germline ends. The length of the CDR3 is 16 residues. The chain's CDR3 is CASSPLWRGYSGTQYF. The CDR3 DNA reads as TGTGCCAGCAGCCCCCTTTGGCGGGGATATTCCGGTACGCAGTATTTT.

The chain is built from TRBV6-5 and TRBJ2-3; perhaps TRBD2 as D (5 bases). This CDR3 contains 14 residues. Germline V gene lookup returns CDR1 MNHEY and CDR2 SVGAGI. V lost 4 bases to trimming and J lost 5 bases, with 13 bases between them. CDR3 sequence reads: CASSSLSGKDTQYF. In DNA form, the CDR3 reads TGTGCCAGCAGTTCCCTATCGGGGAAAGATACGCAGTATTTT.

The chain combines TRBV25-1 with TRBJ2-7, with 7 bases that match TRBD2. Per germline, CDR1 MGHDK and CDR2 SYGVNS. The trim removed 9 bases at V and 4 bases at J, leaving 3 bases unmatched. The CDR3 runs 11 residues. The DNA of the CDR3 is TGTGCCAGTAACGGGGGGTACGAGCAGTACTTC. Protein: CASNGGYEQYF.

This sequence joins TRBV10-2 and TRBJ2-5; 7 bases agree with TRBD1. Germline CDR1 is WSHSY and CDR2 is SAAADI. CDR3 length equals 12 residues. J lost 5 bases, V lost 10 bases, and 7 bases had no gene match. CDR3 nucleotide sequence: TGCGCCACCAACGACAGGGACGAGACCCAGTACTTC. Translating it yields CATNDRDETQYF.

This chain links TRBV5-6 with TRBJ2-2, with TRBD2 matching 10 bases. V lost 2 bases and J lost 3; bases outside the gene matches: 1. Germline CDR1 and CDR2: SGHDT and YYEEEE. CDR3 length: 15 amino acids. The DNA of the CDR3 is TGTGCCAGCAGCTTTGGACTAGCGGACACCGGGGAGCTGTTTTTT. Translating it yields CASSFGLADTGELFF. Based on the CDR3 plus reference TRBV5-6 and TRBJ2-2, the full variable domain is DAGVTQSPTHLIKTRGQQVTLRCSPKSGHDTVSWYQQALGQGPQFIFQYYEEEERQRGNFPDRFSGHQFPNYSSELNVNALLLGDSALYLCASSFGLADTGELFFGEGSRLTVL.

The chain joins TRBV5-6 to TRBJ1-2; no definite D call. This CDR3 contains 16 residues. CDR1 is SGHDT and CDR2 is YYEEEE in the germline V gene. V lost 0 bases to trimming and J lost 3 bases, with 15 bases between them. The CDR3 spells CASSLDMIPYDYGYTF. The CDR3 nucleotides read TGTGCCAGCAGCTTGGACATGATACCTTACGACTATGGCTACACCTTC.

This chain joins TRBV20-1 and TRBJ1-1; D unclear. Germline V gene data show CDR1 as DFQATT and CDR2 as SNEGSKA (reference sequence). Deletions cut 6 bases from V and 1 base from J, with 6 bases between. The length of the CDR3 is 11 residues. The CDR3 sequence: CSARANTEAFF. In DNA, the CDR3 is TGCAGTGCACGCGCGAACACTGAAGCTTTCTTT.

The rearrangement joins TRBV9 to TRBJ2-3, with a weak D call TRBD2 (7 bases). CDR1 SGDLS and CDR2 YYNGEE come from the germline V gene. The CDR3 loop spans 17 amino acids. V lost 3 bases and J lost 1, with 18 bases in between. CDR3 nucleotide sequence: TGTGCCAGCAGCGAGGGAGGGGGGGCCTGGGGCACAGATACGCAGTATTTT. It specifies CASSEGGGAWGTDTQYF.

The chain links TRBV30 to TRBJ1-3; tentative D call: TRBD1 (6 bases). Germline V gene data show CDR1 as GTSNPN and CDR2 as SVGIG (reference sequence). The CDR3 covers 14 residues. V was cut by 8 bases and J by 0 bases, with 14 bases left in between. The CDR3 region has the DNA TGTGCCGCCCAGGGACACAACTCTGGAAACACCATATATTTT. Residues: CAAQGHNSGNTIYF.

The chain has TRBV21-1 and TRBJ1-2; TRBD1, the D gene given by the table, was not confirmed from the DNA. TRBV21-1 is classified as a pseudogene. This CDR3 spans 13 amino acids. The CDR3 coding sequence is TGTGCCAGACGAGAGGACAGTTTGGATGGCTACACCTTC. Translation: CARREDSLDGYTF.

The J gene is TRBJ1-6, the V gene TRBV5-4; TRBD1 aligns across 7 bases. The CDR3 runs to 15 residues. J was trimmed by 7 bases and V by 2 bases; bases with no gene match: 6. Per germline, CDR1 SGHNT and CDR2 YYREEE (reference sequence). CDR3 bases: TGTGCCAGCAGCTTCGGGACAGACTCCAATTCACCCCTCCACTTT. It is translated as CASSFGTDSNSPLHF.

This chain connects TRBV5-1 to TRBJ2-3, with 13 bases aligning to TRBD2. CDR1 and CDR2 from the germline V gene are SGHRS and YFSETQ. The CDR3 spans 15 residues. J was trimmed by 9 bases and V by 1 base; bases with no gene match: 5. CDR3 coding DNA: TGCGCCAGCAGCTTGTCACTAGCGGGAGGGGGAACGCAGTATTTT. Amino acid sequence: CASSLSLAGGGTQYF.

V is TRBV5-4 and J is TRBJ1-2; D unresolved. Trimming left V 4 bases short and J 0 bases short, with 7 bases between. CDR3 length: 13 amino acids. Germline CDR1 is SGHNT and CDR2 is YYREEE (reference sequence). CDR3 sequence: CASSVDSNYGYTF. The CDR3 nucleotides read TGTGCCAGCAGCGTGGACTCTAACTATGGCTACACCTTC.

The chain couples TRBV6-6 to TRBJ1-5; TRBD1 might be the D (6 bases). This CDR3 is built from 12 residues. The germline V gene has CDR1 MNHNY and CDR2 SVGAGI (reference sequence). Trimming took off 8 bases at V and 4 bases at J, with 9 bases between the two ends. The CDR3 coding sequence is TGTGCCAGCGTGAGGGGGAATCAGCCCCAGCATTTT. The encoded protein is CASVRGNQPQHF.

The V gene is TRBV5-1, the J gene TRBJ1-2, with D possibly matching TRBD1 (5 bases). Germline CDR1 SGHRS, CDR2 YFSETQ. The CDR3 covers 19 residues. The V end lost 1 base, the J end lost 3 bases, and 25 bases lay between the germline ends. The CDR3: CASSLWGDVLGDYDYGYTF. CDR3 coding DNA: TGCGCCAGCAGCTTGTGGGGGGATGTCCTCGGGGATTACGACTATGGCTACACCTTC.

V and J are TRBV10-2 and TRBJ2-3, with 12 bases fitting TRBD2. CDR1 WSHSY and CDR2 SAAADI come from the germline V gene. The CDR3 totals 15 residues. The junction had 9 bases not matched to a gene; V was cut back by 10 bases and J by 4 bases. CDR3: CATALSSGGADTQYF. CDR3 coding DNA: TGCGCCACTGCCCTATCTAGCGGGGGGGCAGATACGCAGTATTTT.

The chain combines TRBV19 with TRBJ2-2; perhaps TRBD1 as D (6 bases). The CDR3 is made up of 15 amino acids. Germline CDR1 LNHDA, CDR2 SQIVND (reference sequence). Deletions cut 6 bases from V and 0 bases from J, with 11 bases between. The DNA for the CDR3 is TGTGCCAGTAGACCGGACAGATCGAACACCGGGGAGCTGTTTTTT. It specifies CASRPDRSNTGELFF.